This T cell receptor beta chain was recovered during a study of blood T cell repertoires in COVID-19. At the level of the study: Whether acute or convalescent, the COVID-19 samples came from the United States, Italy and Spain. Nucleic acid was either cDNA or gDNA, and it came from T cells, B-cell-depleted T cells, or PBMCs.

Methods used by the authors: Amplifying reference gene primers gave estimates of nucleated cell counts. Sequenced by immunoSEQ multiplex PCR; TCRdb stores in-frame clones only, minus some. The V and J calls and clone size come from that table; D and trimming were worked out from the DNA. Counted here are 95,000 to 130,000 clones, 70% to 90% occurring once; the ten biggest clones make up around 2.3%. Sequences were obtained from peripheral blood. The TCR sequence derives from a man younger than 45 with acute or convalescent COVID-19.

The chain's CDR3 is CASSIEGDSNTEAFF. DNA of the CDR3: TGTGCCAGCAGCATAGAGGGGGACAGTAACACTGAAGCTTTCTTT. The chain joins TRBV7-2 to TRBJ1-1; 7 bases map to TRBD1. Germline V gene data show CDR1 as SGHTA and CDR2 as FQGNSA. V was pared by 5 bases and J by 2 bases, with 8 bases of the junction left unmatched. This CDR3 contains 15 residues.